The present T cell receptor beta chain was sequenced within a study of T cells in Graves' hyperthyroidism and ophthalmopathy. Germline values: CDR1 SQVTM, CDR2 ANQGSEA. CDR3 length equals 15 residues. Trimming at V came to 5 bases and at J to 6 bases, leaving 16 bases not matched to a gene. The source material, RNA transcripts, was used to amplify TCR beta CDR3 regions. The study used the HTBI primer set for a first-round RT-PCR of the TCR CDR3. TCRdb processed the multiplex PCR reads anew with MiXCR; each CDR3 protein has one entry. This sample has about 350,000 distinct CDR3 sequences, with about 14% found just once. This clonotype was seen more than once but under ten times.

The TCR originated in a woman aged 25 to 45 with Graves' hyperthyroidism. The sample consisted of blood. V usage is TRBV29-1 and J usage is TRBJ2-7; 7 bases are shared with TRBD2. CDR3 coding DNA: TGCAGCGTTTGGGGAGGGGAGGGAAGGTATCGCGAGCAGTACTTC. Its translation: CSVWGGEGRYREQYF.